This entry concerns a single T cell receptor (beta chain). Random hexamers primed reverse transcription of about 0.45 to 1 ug RNA. Amplification of TCR beta CDR3 across 54 Vbeta and 13 Jbeta was performed with immunoSEQ multiplex PCR. TCRdb independently ran MiXCR on the immunoSEQ multiplex PCR reads; one entry per CDR3 protein. This sample has about 47,000 distinct CDR3 sequences, with 90% to 95% found just once. This entry is derived from a study of CD8 T cells in Susac syndrome. The V gene end was trimmed by 6 bases and the J gene end by 0 bases; junction bases not matched to a gene: 8. Germline V gives CDR1 MNHEY, CDR2 SMNVEV (reference sequence). The CDR3 runs 16 residues.

Input material: CD8+ T cells from PBMCs. The gene calls are TRBV27 and TRBJ2-1; TRBD2 matches at 7 bases. The TCR sequence derives from a human donor in good health. The CDR3 DNA reads as TGTGCCAGCAGACCGAGGGGCGGGAGCTCCTACAATGAGCAGTTCTTC. The encoded protein is CASRPRGGSSYNEQFF.